The rows below give T cell receptor beta chains drawn from one sample of a study of blood T cells in healthy people across ages. MiXCR, run by TCRdb on the 5' RACE reads, gives a single entry per CDR3 protein. The sample holds fewer than 1,200,000 distinct CDR3 sequences, 20% to 25% seen once. Separately, the same data were catalogued under a study of T cells of mothers and their children.

Source material: blood. These receptors were obtained from a girl aged 2 to 9 in good health. CDR3s include the opening cysteine and the closing phenylalanine or tryptophan. The D gene is left open where the match is weak.

J | V | D | CDR3
TRBJ1-1 | TRBV6-2/TRBV6-3 | TRBD1 | CASIQTGTGSTEAFF
TRBJ2-1 | TRBV29-1 | . | CSLATSLENEQFF
TRBJ2-1 | TRBV4-1 | TRBD2 | CASSQDQTSGNEQFF
TRBJ2-1 | TRBV7-2 | . | CASSADASSNEQFF
. | TRBV9 | TRBD2 | CASSSHGGGYEQYF
TRBJ1-2 | TRBV20-1 | . | CSARDMVTGMDGYTF
. | TRBV4-1 | TRBD2 | CASSQPTSRENEQFF
. | TRBV28 | TRBD2 | CASSLSGASGRYSYEQYF
TRBJ2-5 | TRBV21-1 | . | CASRPTGRETQYF
TRBJ1-1 | TRBV7-2 | . | CASSLAWQGMNTEAFF
TRBJ2-4 | TRBV10-3 | TRBD1 | CAISETGGKNIQYF
TRBJ2-7 | TRBV6-5 | TRBD2 | CASTRAGGSEQYF
TRBJ2-4 | TRBV12-3/TRBV12-4 | TRBD1 | CAGTQSSGTVDVQYF
TRBJ2-1 | TRBV9 | . | CASSPPSANEQFF
TRBJ2-3 | TRBV10-3 | . | CAISGTVQGGDTQYF
TRBJ2-2 | TRBV6-6 | . | CASSPPETNTGELFF
TRBJ1-1 | TRBV20-1 | TRBD1 | CSARQDREDTEAFF
TRBJ2-7 | TRBV6-4 | TRBD2 | CASSVASGYEQYF
TRBJ2-7 | TRBV20-1 | . | CSGGRGPPMKEQYF
. | TRBV20-1 | . | CSASGVLKSDEQYF
TRBJ2-2 | TRBV7-3 | . | CASSPVSKNTGELFF
TRBJ2-1 | TRBV11-2 | TRBD1 | CASSLAGTGGGEQFF
TRBJ1-5 | TRBV18 | . | CASSPQGGQPQHF
TRBJ2-3 | TRBV20-1 | TRBD1 | CSAPGQGLDTQYF
. | TRBV3-1 | . | CASSQVGRHNEQFF
TRBJ2-4 | TRBV10-3 | . | CAISESLQTAKNIQYF
TRBJ1-6 | TRBV6-5 | . | CASMEWGGDSPLHF
TRBJ1-2 | TRBV10-3 | . | CAINDAGRANYGYTF
TRBJ1-2 | TRBV6-1 | . | CASSEAQGSCPRGGYTF
TRBJ2-7 | TRBV29-1 | TRBD2 | CSVGGGTTYEQYF
. | TRBV28 | . | CASSLWQNGWGQETQYF
. | TRBV7-2 | . | CASSRTLIGTYEQYF
TRBJ2-1 | TRBV20-1 | . | CSARVPGRDNEQFF
TRBJ2-5 | TRBV20-1 | . | CSAKYQETQYF
TRBJ2-5 | TRBV7-2 | . | CASSLGPLWTEF
TRBJ1-3 | TRBV12-3/TRBV12-4 | . | CASRTPGGGNTIYF